This paragraph covers one T cell receptor beta chain sequence. The antigen is undetermined. This sample was taken from a study of identical twins. TCRdb re-called the 5' RACE reads through MiXCR, storing one row per CDR3 protein. Among 500,000 to 600,000 distinct CDR3 sequences listed, about 20% were seen once. Trimming pared 7 bases from V and 5 bases from J, leaving 12 bases between. The germline V gene encodes CDR1 SNHLY and CDR2 FYNNEI. The CDR3 consists of 13 residues. Whole-study results and caveats: Reduced insertions were recorded for abundant cord blood beta clonotypes, with no such pattern in memory repertoires.

The sample was also reused in another study, on T cells expressing NK-cell markers.

This sequence originates from a woman under 30 in good health. The chain couples TRBV2 to TRBJ2-1; tentative D call: TRBD1 (5 bases). Sequenced material: CD4+ T cells sorted from blood. CDR3 sequence (DNA): TGTGCCAGCAAATGGGGCGGAGACAATGAGCAGTTCTTC. This gives the protein CASKWGGDNEQFF.